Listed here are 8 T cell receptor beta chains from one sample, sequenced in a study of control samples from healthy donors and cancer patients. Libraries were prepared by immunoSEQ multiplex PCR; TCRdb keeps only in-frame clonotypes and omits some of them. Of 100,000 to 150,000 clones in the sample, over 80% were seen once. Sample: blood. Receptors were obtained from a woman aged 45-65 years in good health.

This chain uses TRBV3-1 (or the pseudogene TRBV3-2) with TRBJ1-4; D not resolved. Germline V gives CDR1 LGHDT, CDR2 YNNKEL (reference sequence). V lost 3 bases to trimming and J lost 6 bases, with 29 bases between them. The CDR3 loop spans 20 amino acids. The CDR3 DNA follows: TGTGCCAGCAGCCAGTACTTTGTATCGGACTCACGCCCGCGGGATGAAAAACTGTTTTTT. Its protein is CASSQYFVSDSRPRDEKLFF.

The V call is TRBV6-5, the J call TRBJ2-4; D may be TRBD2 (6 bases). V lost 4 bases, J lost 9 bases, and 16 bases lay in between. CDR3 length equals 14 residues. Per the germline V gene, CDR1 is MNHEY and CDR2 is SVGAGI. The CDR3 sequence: CASSLGRDARIQYF. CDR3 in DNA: TGTGCCAGCAGTTTGGGGCGGGACGCACGCATTCAGTACTTC.

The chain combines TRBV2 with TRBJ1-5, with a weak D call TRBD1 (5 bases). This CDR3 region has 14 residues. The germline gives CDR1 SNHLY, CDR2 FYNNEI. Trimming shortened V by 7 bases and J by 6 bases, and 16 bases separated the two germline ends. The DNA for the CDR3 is TGTGCCAGCACCCGGCAGGGAGAGTTTCAGCCCCAGCATTTT. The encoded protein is CASTRQGEFQPQHF.

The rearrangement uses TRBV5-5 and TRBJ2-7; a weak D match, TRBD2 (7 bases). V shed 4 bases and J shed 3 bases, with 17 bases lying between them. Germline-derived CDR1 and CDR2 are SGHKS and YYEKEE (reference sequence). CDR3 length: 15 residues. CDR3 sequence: CASSPGASGDYEQYF. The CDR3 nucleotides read TGTGCCAGCAGCCCGGGGGCTAGCGGAGACTACGAGCAGTACTTC.

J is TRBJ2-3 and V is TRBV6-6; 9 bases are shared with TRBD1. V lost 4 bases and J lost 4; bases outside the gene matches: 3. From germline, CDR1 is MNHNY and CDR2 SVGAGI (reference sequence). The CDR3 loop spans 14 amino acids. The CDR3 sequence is CASSWGQGSDTQYF. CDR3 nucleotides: TGTGCCAGCAGTTGGGGACAGGGCTCAGATACGCAGTATTTT.

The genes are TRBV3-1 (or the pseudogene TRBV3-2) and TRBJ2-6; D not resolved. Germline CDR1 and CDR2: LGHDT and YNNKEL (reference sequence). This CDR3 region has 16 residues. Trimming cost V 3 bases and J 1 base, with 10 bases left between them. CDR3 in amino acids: CASSQLKTSGANVLTF. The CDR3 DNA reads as TGTGCCAGCAGCCAGTTGAAGACTTCTGGGGCCAACGTCCTGACTTTC.

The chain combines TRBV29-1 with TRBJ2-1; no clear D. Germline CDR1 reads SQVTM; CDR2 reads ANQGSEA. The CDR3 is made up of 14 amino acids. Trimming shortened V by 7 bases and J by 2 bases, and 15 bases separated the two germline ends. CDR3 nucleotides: TGCAGCGCCCGGAGTGCGGCTCCCTACAATGAGCAGTTCTTC. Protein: CSARSAAPYNEQFF.

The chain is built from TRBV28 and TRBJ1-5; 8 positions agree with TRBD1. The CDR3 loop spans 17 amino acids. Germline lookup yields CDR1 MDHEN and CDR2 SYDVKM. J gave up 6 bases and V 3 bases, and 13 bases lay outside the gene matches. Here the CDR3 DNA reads TGTGCCAGCAGTTTGGGCGCCGGACAGGGCGAAGGTCAGCCCCAGCATTTT. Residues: CASSLGAGQGEGQPQHF. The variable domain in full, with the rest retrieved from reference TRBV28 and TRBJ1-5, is DVKVTQSSRYLVKRTGEKVFLECVQDMDHENMFWYRQDPGLGLRLIYFSYDVKMKEKGDIPEGYSVSREKKERFSLILESASTNQTSMYLCASSLGAGQGEGQPQHFGDGTRLSIL.